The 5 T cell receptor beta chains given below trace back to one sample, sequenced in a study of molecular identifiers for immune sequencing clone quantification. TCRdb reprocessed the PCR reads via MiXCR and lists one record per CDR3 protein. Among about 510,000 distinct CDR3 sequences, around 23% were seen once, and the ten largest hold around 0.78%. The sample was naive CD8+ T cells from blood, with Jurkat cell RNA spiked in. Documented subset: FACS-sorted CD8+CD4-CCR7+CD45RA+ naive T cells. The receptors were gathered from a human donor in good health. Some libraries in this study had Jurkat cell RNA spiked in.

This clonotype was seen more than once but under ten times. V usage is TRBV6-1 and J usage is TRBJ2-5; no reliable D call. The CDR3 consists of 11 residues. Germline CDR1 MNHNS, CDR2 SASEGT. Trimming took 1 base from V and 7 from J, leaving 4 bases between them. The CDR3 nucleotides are TGTGCCAGCAGTGAAGATTGGACCCAGTACTTC. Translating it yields CASSEDWTQYF.

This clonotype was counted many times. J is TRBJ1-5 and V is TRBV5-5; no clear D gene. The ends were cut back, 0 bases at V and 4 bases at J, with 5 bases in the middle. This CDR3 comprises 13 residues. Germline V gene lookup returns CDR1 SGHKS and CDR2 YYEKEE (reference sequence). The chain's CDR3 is CASSLVENQPQHF. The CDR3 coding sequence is TGTGCCAGCAGCTTGGTAGAAAATCAGCCCCAGCATTTT.

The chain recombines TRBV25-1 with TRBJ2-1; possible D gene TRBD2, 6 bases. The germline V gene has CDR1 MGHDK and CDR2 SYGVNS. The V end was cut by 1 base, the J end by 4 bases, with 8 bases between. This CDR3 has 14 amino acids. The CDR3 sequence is CASSEFGTYNEQFF. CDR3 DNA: TGTGCCAGCAGTGAATTTGGGACTTACAATGAGCAGTTCTTC.

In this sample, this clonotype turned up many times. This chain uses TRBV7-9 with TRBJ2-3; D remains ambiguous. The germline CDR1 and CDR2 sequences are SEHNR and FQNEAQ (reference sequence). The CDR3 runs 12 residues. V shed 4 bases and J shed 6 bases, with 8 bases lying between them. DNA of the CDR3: TGTGCCAGCAGCTCCTACGGGGATACGCAGTATTTT. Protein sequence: CASSSYGDTQYF.

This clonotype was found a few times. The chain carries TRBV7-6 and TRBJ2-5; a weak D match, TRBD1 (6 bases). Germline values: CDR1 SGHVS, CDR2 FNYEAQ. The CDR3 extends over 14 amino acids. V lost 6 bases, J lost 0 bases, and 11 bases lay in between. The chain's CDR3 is CASRPRQDQETQYF. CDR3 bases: TGTGCCAGCAGACCGAGACAGGACCAAGAGACCCAGTACTTC.